The 11 T cell receptor beta chains below come from one sample, sequenced in a study of T cells in Graves' hyperthyroidism and ophthalmopathy. TCR beta CDR3 sequences were amplified from RNA transcripts. An initial round of RT-PCR targeting the TCR CDR3 relied on the HTBI primer set. Via MiXCR, TCRdb re-called the multiplex PCR reads, giving one row per CDR3 protein. The sample carries around 300,000 distinct CDR3 sequences, roughly 13% recorded once. The material sequenced was blood. The receptors here all came from a woman aged 40 to 50 with Graves' ophthalmopathy.

In this sample, this clonotype turned up many times. The chain employs TRBV6-1 and TRBJ1-1; D not certain. CDR1 and CDR2 from the germline V gene are MNHNS and SASEGT. This CDR3 spans 14 amino acids. Trimming left V 4 bases short and J 1 base short, with 10 bases between. The CDR3 DNA follows: TGTGCCAGCAGTGTCCTCCAGAAGAACACTGAAGCTTTCTTT. Translating it yields CASSVLQKNTEAFF.

The chain combines TRBV28 with TRBJ1-6; D is unresolved. Germline V gene data show CDR1 as MDHEN and CDR2 as SYDVKM. There are 15 residues in the CDR3. V was clipped by 6 bases and J by 0 bases, with 9 bases between them. CDR3 sequence (DNA): TGTGCCAGCAGGGTACCGGTCTCCTATAATTCACCCCTCCACTTT. Protein: CASRVPVSYNSPLHF.

Regarding this clonotype: A much more abundant neighbour one base away suggests this may be a read error. The V and J genes are TRBV7-2 and TRBJ2-7; D unclear. This CDR3 spans 14 amino acids. CDR1 and CDR2 (germline): SGHTA, FQGNSA. CDR3 in DNA: TGTGCCAGCAGCTTACAGAGAAGCTCCTACGAGCGGTACTTC. It encodes CASSLQRSSYERYF.

The rearrangement joins TRBV25-1 to TRBJ2-5; 9 positions match TRBD1. The trim removed 3 bases at V and 2 bases at J, leaving 4 bases unmatched. The CDR3 extends over 15 amino acids. Germline CDR1 reads MGHDK; CDR2 reads SYGVNS. The DNA for the CDR3 is TGTGCCAGCAGTGAGGGACAGGGACCACAAGAGACCCAGTACTTC. Amino acid sequence: CASSEGQGPQETQYF. The full variable domain, its missing parts supplied by reference TRBV25-1 and TRBJ2-5, is EADIYQTPRYLVIGTGKKITLECSQTMGHDKMYWYQQDPGMELHLIHYSYGVNSTEKGDLSSESTVSRIRTEHFPLTLESARPSHTSQYLCASSEGQGPQETQYFGPGTRLLVL.

In this sample, this clonotype turned up many times. The chain is built from TRBV11-2 and TRBJ2-7, with D unresolved. V lost 1 base to trimming and J lost 4 bases, with 5 bases between them. The CDR3 covers 12 residues. In germline, CDR1 is SGHAT, CDR2 FQNNGV. In DNA form, the CDR3 reads TGTGCCAGCAGCTTAGCCACATACGAGCAGTACTTC. This encodes CASSLATYEQYF.

Ten or more counts support this clonotype. This chain connects TRBV6-1 to TRBJ1-1; 7 bases agree with TRBD1. The CDR3 has 14 residues. V lost 5 bases and J lost 5; bases outside the gene matches: 8. Germline V CDR1 and CDR2: MNHNS, SASEGT. This CDR3 reads CASSRQGWETEAFF. The CDR3 DNA reads TGTGCCAGCAGTAGACAGGGCTGGGAGACTGAAGCTTTCTTT.

This clonotype was seen at least ten times. The CDR3 DNA is TGTGCCAGCAGCAACAACCTCCACAATGAGCAGTTCTTC. Protein product: CASSNNLHNEQFF. The V gene is TRBV6-1, the J gene TRBJ2-1; D unresolved. The germline V and J ends were trimmed by 6 bases and 5 bases, with 11 bases remaining between them. The CDR3 has 13 residues. Germline CDR1 and CDR2: MNHNS and SASEGT.

This clonotype was detected many times. This chain connects TRBV15 to TRBJ2-2; a possible D gene is TRBD2 (6 bases). This CDR3 is 14 amino acids long. Looked up from germline, CDR1 is LNHNV and CDR2 is YYDKDF (reference sequence). V gave up 7 bases and J gave up 4 bases, with 13 bases separating them. CDR3 amino acids: CATMAIGGTGELFF. DNA for the CDR3: TGTGCCACCATGGCCATCGGGGGCACCGGGGAGCTGTTTTTT.

In this sample, this clonotype turned up once. The CDR3: CSARHPLLRDNVIDTQYF. CDR3 nucleotides: TGCAGTGCTAGACACCCTCTACTCCGGGACAATGTTATAGATACGCAGTATTTT. V gene TRBV20-1 combines with J gene TRBJ2-3; possibly TRBD1 for D (6 bases). Germline V gives CDR1 DFQATT, CDR2 SNEGSKA (reference sequence). Trimming removed 2 bases at V and 5 bases at J, with 26 bases between. This CDR3 contains 18 residues.

Many counts were recorded for this clonotype. This chain uses TRBV24-1 with TRBJ1-2; D might be TRBD1 (5 bases). V gave up 6 bases and J gave up 3 bases, with 10 bases separating them. The CDR3 spans 13 residues. CDR1 KGHDR and CDR2 SFDVKD come from the germline V gene. Written as DNA, the CDR3 is TGTGCCACCAGTTCCGGGACGGACTATGGCTACACCTTC. Translation: CATSSGTDYGYTF.

This clonotype was seen more than once but under ten times. The CDR3 is CASNSGSQWDYGYTF. The CDR3 nucleotides read TGCGCCAGCAATTCAGGGAGTCAGTGGGACTATGGCTACACCTTC. The genes are TRBV5-1 and TRBJ1-2, with a possible D match to TRBD1 (5 bases). Germline V gives CDR1 SGHRS, CDR2 YFSETQ. This CDR3 has 15 residues. Trimming left V 6 bases short and J 3 bases short, with 18 bases between.